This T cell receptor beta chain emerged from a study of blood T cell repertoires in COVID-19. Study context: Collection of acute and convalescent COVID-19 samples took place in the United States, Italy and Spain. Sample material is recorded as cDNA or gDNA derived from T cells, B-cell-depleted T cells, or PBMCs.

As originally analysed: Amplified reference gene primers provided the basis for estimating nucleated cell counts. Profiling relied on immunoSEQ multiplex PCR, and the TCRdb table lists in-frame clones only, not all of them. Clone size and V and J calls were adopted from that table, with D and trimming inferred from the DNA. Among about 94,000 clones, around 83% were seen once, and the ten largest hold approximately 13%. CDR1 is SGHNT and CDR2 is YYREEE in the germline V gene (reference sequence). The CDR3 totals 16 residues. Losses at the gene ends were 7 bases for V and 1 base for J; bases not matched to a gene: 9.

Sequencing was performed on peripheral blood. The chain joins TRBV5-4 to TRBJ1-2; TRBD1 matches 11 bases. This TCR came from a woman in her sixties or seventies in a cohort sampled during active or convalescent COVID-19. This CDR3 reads CASFGTGGSLNYGYTF. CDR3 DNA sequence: TGTGCCAGCTTTGGGACAGGGGGTTCCCTTAACTATGGCTACACCTTC.